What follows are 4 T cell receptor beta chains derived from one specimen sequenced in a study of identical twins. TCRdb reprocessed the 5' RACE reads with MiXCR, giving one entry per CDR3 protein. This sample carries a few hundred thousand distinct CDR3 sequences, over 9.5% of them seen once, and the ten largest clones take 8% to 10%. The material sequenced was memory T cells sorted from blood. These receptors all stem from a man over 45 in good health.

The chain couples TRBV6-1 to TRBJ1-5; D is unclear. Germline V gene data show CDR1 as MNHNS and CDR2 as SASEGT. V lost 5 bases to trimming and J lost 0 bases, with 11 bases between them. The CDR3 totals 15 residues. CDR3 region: CASSPFLGSNQPQHF. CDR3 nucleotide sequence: TGTGCCAGCAGTCCTTTCCTCGGTAGCAATCAGCCCCAGCATTTT.

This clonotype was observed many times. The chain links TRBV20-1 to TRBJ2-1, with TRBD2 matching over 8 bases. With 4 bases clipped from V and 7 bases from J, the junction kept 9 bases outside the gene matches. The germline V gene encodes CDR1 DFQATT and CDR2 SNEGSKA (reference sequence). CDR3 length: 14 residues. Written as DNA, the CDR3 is TGCAGTGCTACGAGCGGGGGCCGAGGTAATGAGCAGTTCTTC. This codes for CSATSGGRGNEQFF.

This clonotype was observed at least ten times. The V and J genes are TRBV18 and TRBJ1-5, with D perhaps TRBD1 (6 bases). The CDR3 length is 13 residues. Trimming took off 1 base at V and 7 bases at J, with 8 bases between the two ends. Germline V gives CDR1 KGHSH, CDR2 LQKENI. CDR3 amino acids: CASSPHRDQPQHF. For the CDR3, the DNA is TGTGCCAGCTCACCACACAGGGACCAGCCCCAGCATTTT.

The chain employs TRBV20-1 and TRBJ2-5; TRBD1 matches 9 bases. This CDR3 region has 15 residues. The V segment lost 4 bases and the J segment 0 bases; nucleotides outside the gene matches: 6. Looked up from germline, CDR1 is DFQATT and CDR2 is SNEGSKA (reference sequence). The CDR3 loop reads CSAKGTGWDQETQYF. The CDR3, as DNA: TGCAGTGCTAAAGGGACAGGGTGGGACCAAGAGACCCAGTACTTC.